One and the same sample provided the 28 T cell receptor beta chains below, sequenced in a study of T cell responses to AZD1222 COVID-19 vaccine. Assay used: immunoSEQ multiplex PCR; TCRdb lists only in-frame clones, some missing. This table has under 140,000 clones, about nine tenths appearing once. Sample: peripheral blood, taken on day 0 of AZD1222 vaccination. The receptors come from an adult in good health.

V gene TRBV7-2 combines with J gene TRBJ2-3, with D uncertain. Trimming took 5 bases from V and 0 from J, leaving 9 bases between them. Germline CDR1 SGHTA, CDR2 FQGNSA. The CDR3 consists of 14 residues. CDR3 DNA: TGTGCCAGCAGCCCCTACCCTAGCACAGATACGCAGTATTTT. Translation gives CASSPYPSTDTQYF.

The chain combines TRBV27 with TRBJ1-1, with D unresolved. Deletions cut 2 bases from V and 0 bases from J, with 10 bases between. The CDR3 length is 15 residues. From germline, CDR1 is MNHEY and CDR2 SMNVEV (reference sequence). Here the CDR3 reads CASSLQATMNTEAFF. In nucleotides, the CDR3 is TGTGCCAGCAGTTTACAGGCGACGATGAACACTGAAGCTTTCTTT.

The chain employs TRBV7-9 and TRBJ2-2; possibly TRBD2 for D (6 bases). Trimming left V 3 bases short and J 4 bases short, with 15 bases between. The CDR3 sequence is 16 residues long. Germline-derived CDR1 and CDR2 are SEHNR and FQNEAQ (reference sequence). The DNA of the CDR3 is TGTGCCAGCAGCTTGGGGGGAGCCTCGGTCACCGGGGAGCTGTTTTTT. Protein sequence: CASSLGGASVTGELFF. Supplemented by reference TRBV7-9 and TRBJ2-2, the full variable domain reads DTGVSQNPRHKITKRGQNVTFRCDPISEHNRLYWYRQTLGQGPEFLTYFQNEAQLEKSRLLSDRFSAERPKGSFSTLEIQRTEQGDSAMYLCASSLGGASVTGELFFGEGSRLTVL.

DNA of the CDR3: TGTGCCAGCAGCCCCCCCGAGTTGGACAGAACCCAAGAGACCCAGTACTTC. It is translated as CASSPPELDRTQETQYF. V usage is TRBV9 and J usage is TRBJ2-5; D possibly corresponds to TRBD1 (6 bases). The CDR3 consists of 17 residues. The V gene's germline CDR1 is SGDLS and CDR2 YYNGEE. V lost 4 bases to trimming and J lost 1 base, with 20 bases between them.

V is TRBV5-1 and J is TRBJ1-1; D might be TRBD1 (6 bases). Germline CDR1 reads SGHRS; CDR2 reads YFSETQ. The V end lost 5 bases, the J end lost 3 bases, and 14 bases lay between the germline ends. The CDR3 is 14 amino acids. DNA for the CDR3: TGCGCCAGCAGAGGGGGGGTCGCGGACACTGAAGCTTTCTTT. This sequence encodes CASRGGVADTEAFF.

This rearrangement joins TRBV9 to TRBJ2-7; D is perhaps TRBD1 (6 bases). CDR1 is SGDLS and CDR2 is YYNGEE in the germline V gene. This CDR3 spans 15 amino acids. V was trimmed by 0 bases and J by 6 bases, leaving 16 bases between them. CDR3 in DNA: TGTGCCAGCAGCGTAGGAGGTCAGGGGCCGTTCGAGCAGTACTTC. Translated: CASSVGGQGPFEQYF.

The J gene is TRBJ1-1, the V gene TRBV10-1, with D perhaps TRBD1 (6 bases). The CDR3 contains 15 residues. Per the germline V gene, CDR1 is WNHNN and CDR2 is SYGVQD (reference sequence). V lost 6 bases and J lost 2, with 16 bases in between. DNA of the CDR3: TGCGCCAGCAGCGAAGGGGGAACAGGCAACACTGAAGCTTTCTTT. Amino acids: CASSEGGTGNTEAFF.

The chain joins TRBV12-3 or TRBV12-4 to TRBJ2-7; TRBD2 might be the D (6 bases). V was trimmed by 4 bases and J by 5 bases, leaving 12 bases between them. The CDR3 runs to 13 residues. The CDR3 is CASSWGLWNEQYF. The CDR3 DNA reads TGTGCCAGCAGTTGGGGACTGTGGAACGAGCAGTACTTC.

V and J are TRBV4-2 and TRBJ1-1; D gene uncertain. The CDR3 extends over 15 amino acids. V lost 3 bases and J 1 base, leaving 12 bases between the germline ends. Germline V gene sequence: CDR1 LGHNA, CDR2 YNFKEQ. DNA of the CDR3: TGTGCCAGCAGCCACGGTTCGTACACGAACACTGAAGCTTTCTTT. Protein: CASSHGSYTNTEAFF.

V gene TRBV28 combines with J gene TRBJ2-6; D is perhaps TRBD2 (7 bases). The germline V gene has CDR1 MDHEN and CDR2 SYDVKM. The CDR3 loop spans 15 amino acids. With 7 bases removed from V and 0 bases from J, the gap between germline ends came to 10 bases. The CDR3 bases are TGTGCCAGCAAGGGGGGGACCTCTGGGGCCAACGTCCTGACTTTC. Protein sequence: CASKGGTSGANVLTF.

V is TRBV5-5 and J is TRBJ2-3, with D possibly TRBD1 on 6 matching bases. Germline loops: CDR1 SGHKS, CDR2 YYEKEE (reference sequence). V dropped 2 bases and J dropped 4 bases, with 11 bases sitting between them. The CDR3 has 14 amino acids. Here the CDR3 reads CASSLGGGADTQYF. DNA for the CDR3: TGTGCCAGCAGCTTAGGGGGTGGGGCAGATACGCAGTATTTT. The full variable domain, rest sourced from reference TRBV5-5 and TRBJ2-3, is DAGVTQSPTHLIKTRGQQVTLRCSPISGHKSVSWYQQVLGQGPQFIFQYYEKEERGRGNFPDRFSARQFPNYSSELNVNALLLGDSALYLCASSLGGGADTQYFGPGTRLTVL.

This chain connects TRBV7-9 to TRBJ2-7; 15 positions agree with TRBD2. V lost 3 bases and J lost 5; bases outside the gene matches: 8. CDR1 SEHNR and CDR2 FQNEAQ come from the germline V gene (reference sequence). The CDR3 has 17 residues. For the CDR3, the DNA is TGTGCCAGCAGCTTTACCGGGACTAGCGGGGGGTATCACGAGCAGTACTTC. Translation: CASSFTGTSGGYHEQYF.

This chain connects TRBV19 to TRBJ2-5; D unclear. Trimming took off 5 bases at V and 2 bases at J, with 12 bases between the two ends. The germline CDR1 and CDR2 sequences are LNHDA and SQIVND (reference sequence). The CDR3 covers 14 residues. CDR3 nucleotide sequence: TGTGCCAGTAGTGACCCGAAACAGCAAGAGACCCAGTACTTC. This encodes CASSDPKQQETQYF.

The chain combines TRBV10-1 with TRBJ1-6, with D perhaps matching TRBD1 (6 bases). Germline V gene data show CDR1 as WNHNN and CDR2 as SYGVQD (reference sequence). The CDR3 is made up of 14 amino acids. V shed 10 bases and J shed 5 bases, with 15 bases lying between them. CDR3 region: CATSMDSDNSPLHF. CDR3 coding DNA: TGCGCCACCTCCATGGACAGCGATAATTCACCCCTCCACTTT.

The genes are TRBV24-1 and TRBJ2-1; 7 positions agree with TRBD1. J lost 0 bases, V lost 0 bases, and 7 bases had no gene match. CDR1 and CDR2 (germline): KGHDR, SFDVKD. The CDR3 sequence is 18 residues long. The CDR3 nucleotides read TGTGCCACCAGTGATTTGCCCACGACAGGGAGCTCCTACAATGAGCAGTTCTTC. Its protein is CATSDLPTTGSSYNEQFF.

This rearrangement joins TRBV7-8 to TRBJ2-4; a weak D match, TRBD1 (6 bases). With 0 bases removed from V and 6 bases from J, the gap between germline ends came to 6 bases. Germline-derived CDR1 and CDR2 are SGHVS and FQNEAQ. This CDR3 comprises 13 residues. The CDR3: CASSLADRNIQYF. The DNA for the CDR3 is TGTGCCAGCAGCTTAGCGGACAGAAACATTCAGTACTTC.

The CDR3 bases are TGTGCCAGCAGCTTGCGCCGAAACGGGTATGGCTACACCTTC. Translated: CASSLRRNGYGYTF. The chain joins TRBV5-6 to TRBJ1-2; D not certain. Germline V gives CDR1 SGHDT, CDR2 YYEEEE. Trimming took 1 base from V and 5 from J, leaving 12 bases between them. The CDR3 totals 14 residues.

This chain joins TRBV27 and TRBJ2-7, with 7 bases aligning to TRBD1. Germline V lookup: CDR1 MNHEY, CDR2 SMNVEV (reference sequence). The CDR3 runs 13 residues. The J segment lost 5 bases and the V segment lost 8 bases, leaving 9 bases of the junction unmatched. The CDR3 DNA reads as TGTGCCAGCCGGGAACAGGGGTTCGACGAGCAGTACTTC. As protein: CASREQGFDEQYF.

The chain combines TRBV5-1 with TRBJ1-2, with TRBD1 matching 10 bases. Germline V gives CDR1 SGHRS, CDR2 YFSETQ. This CDR3 is 14 amino acids long. Germline trimming cut 4 bases from V and 4 bases from J; bases unmatched to any gene: 4. The CDR3 DNA reads TGCGCCAGCAGCCTAAGGACAGGGGGCTATGGCTACACCTTC. The encoded protein is CASSLRTGGYGYTF. The variable domain in full, with the rest retrieved from reference TRBV5-1 and TRBJ1-2, is KAGVTQTPRYLIKTRGQQVTLSCSPISGHRSVSWYQQTPGQGLQFLFEYFSETQRNKGNFPGRFSGRQFSNSRSEMNVSTLELGDSALYLCASSLRTGGYGYTFGSGTRLTVV.

The chain carries TRBV19 and TRBJ1-1; possible D gene TRBD1, 5 bases. The germline CDR1 and CDR2 sequences are LNHDA and SQIVND (reference sequence). CDR3 length: 14 amino acids. V was clipped by 5 bases and J by 1 base, with 11 bases between them. CDR3 bases: TGTGCCAGTAGTCCCCCGGACAAGAACACTGAAGCTTTCTTT. This sequence encodes CASSPPDKNTEAFF.

J is TRBJ2-3 and V is TRBV20-1; 7 bases are shared with TRBD2. Looked up from germline, CDR1 is DFQATT and CDR2 is SNEGSKA (reference sequence). The CDR3 sequence is 11 residues long. For the CDR3, the DNA is TGCACCGCTGCGGCTAGCGGCAAGCAGTATTTT. Residues: CTAAASGKQYF.

The chain is built from TRBV11-2 and TRBJ1-1, with unresolved D. Germline CDR1 reads SGHAT; CDR2 reads FQNNGV. Trimming stripped 2 bases from V and 3 bases from J, with 7 bases between. The CDR3 extends over 13 amino acids. The CDR3 loop reads CASSLRGDTEAFF. The CDR3 nucleotides read TGTGCCAGCAGCTTACGCGGGGACACTGAAGCTTTCTTT. The full variable domain, completed using reference TRBV11-2 and TRBJ1-1, is EAGVAQSPRYKIIEKRQSVAFWCNPISGHATLYWYQQILGQGPKLLIQFQNNGVVDDSQLPKDRFSAERLKGVDSTLKIQPAKLEDSAVYLCASSLRGDTEAFFGQGTRLTVV.

The J gene is TRBJ1-1, the V gene TRBV29-1; TRBD1 matches at 10 bases. The CDR3 is made up of 16 amino acids. Losses at the gene ends were 2 bases for V and 4 bases for J; bases not matched to a gene: 10. Germline CDR1 reads SQVTM; CDR2 reads ANQGSEA. The CDR3 region has the DNA TGCAGCGTTGAAACCCGAGACAGGGGGCTTGGCACTGAAGCTTTCTTT. Translated, it gives CSVETRDRGLGTEAFF.

This sequence joins TRBV9 and TRBJ2-5, with 8 bases that match TRBD2. Germline values: CDR1 SGDLS, CDR2 YYNGEE. This CDR3 contains 15 residues. Trimming cost V 4 bases and J 4 bases; bases outside gene matches: 9. The CDR3 DNA sequence: TGTGCCAGCAGCCCAACCGGGACTAGAGGAGAGACCCAGTACTTC. Protein product: CASSPTGTRGETQYF.

The chain combines TRBV28 with TRBJ2-1; possibly TRBD2 for D (6 bases). V shed 4 bases and J shed 8 bases, with 21 bases lying between them. Germline V gene lookup returns CDR1 MDHEN and CDR2 SYDVKM. This CDR3 has 16 residues. This CDR3 is CASSSNSLAGSYEQFF. The CDR3 DNA is TGTGCCAGCAGTTCGAACTCACTAGCCGGGTCTTATGAGCAGTTCTTC. Looking up the rest from reference TRBV28 and TRBJ2-1 gives the full variable domain: DVKVTQSSRYLVKRTGEKVFLECVQDMDHENMFWYRQDPGLGLRLIYFSYDVKMKEKGDIPEGYSVSREKKERFSLILESASTNQTSMYLCASSSNSLAGSYEQFFGPGTRLTVL.

V is TRBV5-6 and J is TRBJ1-2, with D perhaps matching TRBD1 (5 bases). The CDR3 contains 14 residues. V shed 0 bases and J shed 6 bases, with 12 bases lying between them. Germline CDR1 reads SGHDT; CDR2 reads YYEEEE. CDR3 residues: CASSLDRKRDGYTF. The CDR3 DNA reads TGTGCCAGCAGCTTGGACAGGAAAAGGGATGGCTACACCTTC.

The chain employs TRBV4-1 and TRBJ2-7; 12 nucleotides agree with TRBD1. Germline CDR1 and CDR2: MGHRA and YSYEKL. Unmatched junction bases numbered 3, after V lost 4 bases and J lost 5 bases. CDR3 length equals 14 residues. The chain's CDR3 is CASSPGTGGHEQYF. In DNA form, the CDR3 reads TGCGCCAGCAGCCCCGGGACAGGGGGCCACGAGCAGTACTTC.

The genes are TRBV7-8 and TRBJ1-2, with a tentative D call TRBD1 (6 bases). Germline loops: CDR1 SGHVS, CDR2 FQNEAQ. The V end was cut by 5 bases, the J end by 3 bases, with 10 bases between. The CDR3 contains 13 residues. CDR3 loop: CASSIGQYYGYTF. The CDR3 bases are TGTGCCAGCAGCATAGGACAGTACTATGGCTACACCTTC.